This T cell receptor beta chain was captured by sequencing in a study of cytomegalovirus exposure and HLA in healthy donors. Findings and limits, study-wide: An analysis was carried out at a later point. It showed that HLA-associated TCR beta chains were more clonally expanded than equally common non-associated chains.

Primers: 60 Vbeta forward and 13 Jbeta reverse. Libraries were prepared by immunoSEQ multiplex PCR; TCRdb keeps only in-frame clonotypes and omits some of them. The sample has 170,000 or so clones, just under 80% seen once. The CDR3 extends over 15 amino acids. Germline CDR1 reads SEHNR; CDR2 reads FQNEAQ (reference sequence). The V segment lost 8 bases and the J segment 11 bases; nucleotides outside the gene matches: 14. The donors (healthy individuals) were bone marrow donors. Points on this clone: Antigen unknown.

The chain combines TRBV7-9 with TRBJ2-1; 11 bases line up with TRBD2. This TCR was recovered from a woman aged 50 to 60 in good health and CMV-seropositive. The sequenced sample consisted of PBMCs. CDR3 residues: CASGQTSGILVQQFF. The CDR3 nucleotides are TGTGCCAGCGGTCAGACTAGCGGGATCTTGGTCCAGCAGTTCTTC.